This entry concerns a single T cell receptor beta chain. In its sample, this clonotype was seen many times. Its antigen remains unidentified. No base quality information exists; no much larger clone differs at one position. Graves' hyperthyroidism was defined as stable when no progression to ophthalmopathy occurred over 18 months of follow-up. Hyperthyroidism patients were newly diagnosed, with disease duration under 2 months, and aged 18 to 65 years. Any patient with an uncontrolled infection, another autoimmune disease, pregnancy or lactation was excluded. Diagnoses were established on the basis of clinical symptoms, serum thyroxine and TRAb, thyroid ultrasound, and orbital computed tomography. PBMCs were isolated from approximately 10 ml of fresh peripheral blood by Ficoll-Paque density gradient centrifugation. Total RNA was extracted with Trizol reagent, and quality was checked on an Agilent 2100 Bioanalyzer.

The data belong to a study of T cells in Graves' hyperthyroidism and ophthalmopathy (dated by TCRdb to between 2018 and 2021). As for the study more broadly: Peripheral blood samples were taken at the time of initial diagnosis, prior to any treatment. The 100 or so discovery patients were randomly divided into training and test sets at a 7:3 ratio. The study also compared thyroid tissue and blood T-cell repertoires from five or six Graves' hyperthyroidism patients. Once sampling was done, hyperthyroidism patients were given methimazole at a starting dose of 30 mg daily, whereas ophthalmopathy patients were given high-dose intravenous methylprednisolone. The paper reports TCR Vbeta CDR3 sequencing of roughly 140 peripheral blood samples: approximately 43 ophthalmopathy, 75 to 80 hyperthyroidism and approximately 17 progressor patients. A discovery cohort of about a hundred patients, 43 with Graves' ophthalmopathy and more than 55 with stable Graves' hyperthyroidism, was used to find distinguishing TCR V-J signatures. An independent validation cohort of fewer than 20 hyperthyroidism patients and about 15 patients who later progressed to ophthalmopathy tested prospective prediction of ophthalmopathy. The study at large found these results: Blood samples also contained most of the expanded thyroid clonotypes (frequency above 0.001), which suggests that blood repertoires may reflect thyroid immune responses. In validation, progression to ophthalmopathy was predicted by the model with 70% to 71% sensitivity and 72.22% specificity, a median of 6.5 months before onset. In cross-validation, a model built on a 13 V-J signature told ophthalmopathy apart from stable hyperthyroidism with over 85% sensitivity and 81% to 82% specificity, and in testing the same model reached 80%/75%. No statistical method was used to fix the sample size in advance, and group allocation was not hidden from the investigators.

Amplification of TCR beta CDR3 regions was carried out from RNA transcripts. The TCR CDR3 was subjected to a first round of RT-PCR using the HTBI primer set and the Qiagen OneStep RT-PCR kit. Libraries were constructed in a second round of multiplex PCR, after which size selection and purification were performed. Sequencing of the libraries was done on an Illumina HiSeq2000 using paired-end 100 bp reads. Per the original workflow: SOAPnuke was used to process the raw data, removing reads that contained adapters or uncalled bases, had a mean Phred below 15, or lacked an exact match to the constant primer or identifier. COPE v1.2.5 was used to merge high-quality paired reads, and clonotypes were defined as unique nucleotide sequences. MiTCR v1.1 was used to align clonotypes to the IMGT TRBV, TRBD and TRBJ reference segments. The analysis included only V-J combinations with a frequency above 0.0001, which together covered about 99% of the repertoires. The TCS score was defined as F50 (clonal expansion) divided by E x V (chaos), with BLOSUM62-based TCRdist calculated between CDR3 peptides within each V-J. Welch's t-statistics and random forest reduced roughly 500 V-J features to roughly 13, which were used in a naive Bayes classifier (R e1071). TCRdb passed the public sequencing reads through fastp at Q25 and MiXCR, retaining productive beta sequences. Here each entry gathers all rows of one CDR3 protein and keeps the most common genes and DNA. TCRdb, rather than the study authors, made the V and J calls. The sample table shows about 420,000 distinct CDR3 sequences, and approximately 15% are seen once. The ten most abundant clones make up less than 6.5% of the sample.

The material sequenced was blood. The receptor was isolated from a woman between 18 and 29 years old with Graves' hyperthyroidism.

The DNA reads as follows: TGTGCCAGCAGCCCACTCGGACAGGGCAATCAGCCCCAGCATTTT. This gives the protein CASSPLGQGNQPQHF. Recombination joined TRBV12-3 or TRBV12-4 with TRBJ1-5; TRBD1 matches 7 bases in the middle. The CDR3 runs 15 amino acids, cysteine and phenylalanine included. Here the CDR3 DNA is all that survives: 45 bases in frame from base 1. Compared with germline, V lacks 6 bases and J lacks 2 bases; bases without a gene match: 7.